The entry below gives a single TCR beta chain sequence along with its context. The junction had 6 bases not matched to a gene; V was cut back by 2 bases and J by 7 bases. This CDR3 spans 14 amino acids. The germline CDR1 and CDR2 sequences are SGHTA and FQGTGA. The data stem from a study of blood T cell repertoires in COVID-19. Turning to the study itself: Specimens from acute and convalescent COVID-19 originated in the United States, Italy and Spain. The analysed material was cDNA or gDNA that came from T cells, B-cell-depleted T cells, or PBMCs.

Cohorts were based on clinical histories the participants reported. Source study methods: Estimation of nucleated cell counts was performed using reference gene primer amplification. Using immunoSEQ multiplex PCR, the repertoire was profiled, and TCRdb retains in-frame clones only, with some absent. V and J calls and clone size follow that table, whereas D and trimming were derived from the DNA. The repertoire holds approximately 260,000 clones, roughly four fifths seen once, with around 3.5% in the top ten. The clonotype originates from a man in his fifties who had recovered from COVID-19. Source material: PBMCs or T cells enriched from blood (not recorded which). V usage is TRBV7-3 and J usage is TRBJ1-2; 8 bases fit TRBD1. Here the CDR3 reads CASSLYVTGGGYTF. The CDR3 DNA follows: TGTGCCAGCAGCTTATACGTAACAGGGGGTGGCTACACCTTC.